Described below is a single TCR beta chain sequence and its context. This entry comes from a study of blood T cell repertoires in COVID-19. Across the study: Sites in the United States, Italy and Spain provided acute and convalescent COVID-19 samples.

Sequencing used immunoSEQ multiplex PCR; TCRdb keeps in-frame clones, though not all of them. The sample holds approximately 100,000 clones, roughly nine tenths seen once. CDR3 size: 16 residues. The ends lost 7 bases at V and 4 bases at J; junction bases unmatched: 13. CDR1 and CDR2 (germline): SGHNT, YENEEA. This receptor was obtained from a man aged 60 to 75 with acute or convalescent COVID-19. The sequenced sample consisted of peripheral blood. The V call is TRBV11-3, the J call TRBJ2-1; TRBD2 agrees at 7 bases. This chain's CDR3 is CASTTGGGGWYNEQFF. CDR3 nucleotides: TGTGCCAGCACCACAGGAGGCGGGGGTTGGTACAATGAGCAGTTCTTC.